These 21 T cell receptor beta chains came from one sample sequenced in a study of cytomegalovirus exposure and HLA in healthy donors. Clones were sequenced by immunoSEQ multiplex PCR, and TCRdb holds only the in-frame ones, with some missing. The table has roughly 56,000 clones, over 90% seen once. The specimen was PBMCs. These receptors came from a man aged 18-30 years in good health and CMV-seronegative.

CDR3 in DNA: TGTGCCAGCAGTTCACCGGGACTGCCGGCGAATACGCAGTATTTT. It codes for CASSSPGLPANTQYF. The rearrangement joins TRBV28 to TRBJ2-3; D may be TRBD2 (6 bases). The CDR3 contains 15 residues. V was shortened by 4 bases and J by 7 bases, with 18 bases between the two germline ends. In germline, CDR1 is MDHEN, CDR2 SYDVKM.

This clone showed up just a few times. The CDR3 reads CASSQGQGSDEQYF. CDR3 coding DNA: TGCGCCAGCAGCCAAGGACAGGGCTCGGACGAGCAGTACTTC. The rearrangement uses TRBV4-1 and TRBJ2-7, with TRBD1 matching over 7 bases. CDR3 length equals 14 residues. Germline V CDR1 and CDR2: MGHRA, YSYEKL. J lost 5 bases, V lost 1 base, and 5 bases had no gene match.

This chain links TRBV15 with TRBJ1-1; unclear D gene. Between the trimmed V and J ends, which lost 0 bases and 0 bases, there was a span of 5 bases. From germline, CDR1 is LNHNV and CDR2 YYDKDF (reference sequence). The CDR3 runs to 14 residues. The CDR3 DNA reads TGTGCCACCAGCAGAGATAACATGAACACTGAAGCTTTCTTT. Translation: CATSRDNMNTEAFF.

The chain joins TRBV27 to TRBJ2-7; TRBD2 agrees at 9 bases. Trimming at V came to 6 bases and at J to 4 bases, leaving 10 bases not matched to a gene. The CDR3 has 15 amino acids. Germline V gives CDR1 MNHEY, CDR2 SMNVEV (reference sequence). The CDR3 spells CASSPFAGGPYEQYF. CDR3 coding DNA: TGTGCCAGCAGCCCCTTCGCGGGAGGGCCTTACGAGCAGTACTTC.

The V gene is TRBV5-1, the J gene TRBJ1-1; weak D call: TRBD1 (5 bases). The CDR3 covers 14 residues. Germline loops: CDR1 SGHRS, CDR2 YFSETQ. Trimming took off 7 bases at V and 1 base at J, with 14 bases between the two ends. CDR3 amino acids: CASAHRGENTEAFF. The DNA of the CDR3 is TGCGCCAGCGCTCACCGGGGGGAGAACACTGAAGCTTTCTTT.

This chain joins TRBV13 and TRBJ1-2; 9 bases fit TRBD1. Per germline, CDR1 PRHDT and CDR2 FYEKMQ (reference sequence). This CDR3 has 15 amino acids. The V and J ends lost 5 bases and 1 base, in that order; junction bases with no gene match: 5. The CDR3 protein is CASSAGQGSNYGYTF. The CDR3 DNA sequence: TGTGCCAGCAGCGCCGGACAGGGGAGTAACTATGGCTACACCTTC.

The chain recombines TRBV6-5 with TRBJ2-6; the D gene is possibly TRBD1 (6 bases). V lost 5 bases and J lost 4, with 12 bases in between. CDR1 and CDR2 from the germline V gene are MNHEY and SVGAGI. This CDR3 has 15 amino acids. The CDR3, as DNA: TGTGCCAGCAGTCGTGGGACACTCGGGGCCAACGTCCTGACTTTC. Protein sequence: CASSRGTLGANVLTF.

V usage is TRBV19 and J usage is TRBJ2-1, with D unresolved. From germline, CDR1 is LNHDA and CDR2 SQIVND (reference sequence). The V gene lost 3 bases and the J gene lost 3 bases, with 9 bases spanning the gap. The CDR3 covers 14 residues. CDR3 loop: CASSIGTVYNEQFF. CDR3 bases: TGTGCCAGTAGTATTGGTACTGTCTACAATGAGCAGTTCTTC.

The chain couples TRBV5-1 to TRBJ2-3; the D gene is possibly TRBD1 (5 bases). This CDR3 has 12 amino acids. CDR1 is SGHRS, CDR2 YFSETQ, per germline. Trimming cost V 3 bases and J 11 bases, with 13 bases left between them. This CDR3 is CASSSEGQGQYF. The CDR3 DNA is TGCGCCAGCAGCTCCGAAGGACAAGGGCAGTATTTT.

The chain carries TRBV6-1 and TRBJ1-2; 7 positions agree with TRBD1. J gave up 2 bases and V 3 bases, and 6 bases lay outside the gene matches. This CDR3 contains 15 residues. Germline V gene lookup returns CDR1 MNHNS and CDR2 SASEGT. CDR3 region: CASSDFLGQNYGYTF. For the CDR3, the DNA is TGTGCCAGCAGTGATTTCCTGGGACAGAACTATGGCTACACCTTC.

DNA for the CDR3: TGCGCCAGCGGGCTAGCGGGCACAGATACGCAGTATTTT. As protein: CASGLAGTDTQYF. The genes are TRBV10-1 and TRBJ2-3, with 7 positions matching TRBD2. Germline lookup yields CDR1 WNHNN and CDR2 SYGVQD (reference sequence). The length of the CDR3 is 13 residues. Trimming removed 8 bases from V and 1 base from J; junction bases left unmatched: 3.

Here the CDR3 reads CAWGGISSGRTFYNEQFF. The CDR3 DNA follows: TGTGCCTGGGGGGGCATCTCTAGCGGGAGGACTTTCTACAATGAGCAGTTCTTC. The chain joins TRBV30 to TRBJ2-1; TRBD2 agrees at 11 bases. The CDR3 loop spans 18 amino acids. Germline V CDR1 and CDR2: GTSNPN, SVGIG (reference sequence). V gave up 5 bases and J gave up 3 bases; unmatched junction bases: 15.

J is TRBJ1-3 and V is TRBV7-6; the match to TRBD1 covers 7 bases. Germline V CDR1 and CDR2: SGHVS, FNYEAQ. The CDR3 is 16 amino acids. Trimming removed 5 bases from V and 0 bases from J; junction bases left unmatched: 7. CDR3 sequence: CASSPRTGNSGNTIYF. DNA of the CDR3: TGTGCCAGCAGCCCTCGGACAGGCAACTCTGGAAACACCATATATTTT.

This chain uses TRBV4-3 with TRBJ2-7; D perhaps matches TRBD2 (6 bases). With 0 bases removed from V and 4 bases from J, the gap between germline ends came to 19 bases. The CDR3 spans 17 residues. Per the germline V gene, CDR1 is LGHNA and CDR2 is YSLEER. This CDR3 reads CASSQDLEGGAGYEQYF. The CDR3, as DNA: TGCGCCAGCAGCCAAGATTTGGAGGGCGGAGCAGGGTACGAGCAGTACTTC.

The chain is built from TRBV9 and TRBJ1-1; D remains ambiguous. This CDR3 comprises 15 residues. Germline values: CDR1 SGDLS, CDR2 YYNGEE. The V end lost 0 bases, the J end lost 1 base, and 10 bases lay between the germline ends. CDR3 amino acids: CASSVGGRENTEAFF. CDR3 sequence (DNA): TGTGCCAGCAGCGTAGGGGGTCGGGAGAACACTGAAGCTTTCTTT.

This clone was detected a few times. This chain links TRBV6-1 with TRBJ1-5; TRBD1 matches at 8 bases. The germline V gene has CDR1 MNHNS and CDR2 SASEGT. This CDR3 is built from 16 residues. With 2 bases clipped from V and 0 bases from J, the junction kept 3 bases outside the gene matches. In nucleotides, the CDR3 is TGTGCCAGCAGTGAACAGGGGGCCCTTAGCAATCAGCCCCAGCATTTT. This sequence encodes CASSEQGALSNQPQHF.

The chain links TRBV6-6 to TRBJ2-3; TRBD2 agrees at 14 bases. This CDR3 spans 15 amino acids. V shed 5 bases, J shed 7 bases, and the junction held 5 bases outside the gene matches. Germline-derived CDR1 and CDR2 are MNHNY and SVGAGI (reference sequence). This CDR3 is CASSGTSGSLNTQYF. Written as DNA, the CDR3 is TGTGCCAGCAGTGGGACTAGCGGGAGTCTGAATACGCAGTATTTT.

This chain uses TRBV7-2 with TRBJ1-2, with 7 bases aligning to TRBD1. This CDR3 spans 14 amino acids. Per germline, CDR1 SGHTA and CDR2 FQGNSA. With V trimmed by 3 bases and J by 4 bases, 5 bases remained unmatched. The CDR3 DNA reads as TGTGCCAGCAGCTTCGACAGGGCGGGCTATGGCTACACCTTC. Encoded protein: CASSFDRAGYGYTF.

The chain uses TRBV6-5 and TRBJ2-2, with TRBD2 identical over 10 bases. The CDR3 has 15 amino acids. The V and J ends lost 8 bases and 3 bases, in that order; junction bases with no gene match: 6. Germline assignment: CDR1 MNHEY and CDR2 SVGAGI. The CDR3 region is CASLSGRPDTGELFF. CDR3 sequence (DNA): TGTGCCAGCCTTAGCGGGAGGCCCGACACCGGGGAGCTGTTTTTT.

The chain uses TRBV11-3 and TRBJ2-7; 9 bases are shared with TRBD1. Trimming removed 2 bases from V and 6 bases from J; junction bases left unmatched: 11. This CDR3 has 16 residues. Germline-derived CDR1 and CDR2 are SGHNT and YENEEA. The CDR3 protein is CASSLTWTGDPGEQYF. CDR3 nucleotide sequence: TGTGCCAGCAGCTTAACCTGGACAGGGGATCCGGGCGAGCAGTACTTC.

This clone was counted a few times. The rearrangement uses TRBV6-6 and TRBJ1-5, with 8 bases that match TRBD1. The germline gives CDR1 MNHNY, CDR2 SVGAGI (reference sequence). V lost 6 bases and J lost 5; bases outside the gene matches: 6. CDR3 length: 14 amino acids. This CDR3 is CASSWTGRDQPQHF. The CDR3 bases are TGTGCCAGCAGCTGGACAGGGAGGGATCAGCCCCAGCATTTT.